The 4 T cell receptor beta chains given below trace back to one sample, sequenced in a study of blood T cells in healthy people across ages. With a J-beta primer mix and a sample-barcoded 5' primer, a second PCR ran about 7 to 11 cycles. MiXCR, applied by TCRdb to the 5' RACE reads, yields one record per CDR3 protein. The sample yields under 950,000 distinct CDR3 sequences, approximately 22% seen once. The material sequenced was blood. The receptors were gathered from a man in his 70s in good health.

The chain recombines TRBV28 with TRBJ2-3, with D hard to call. The V end lost 4 bases, the J end lost 2 bases, and 10 bases lay between the germline ends. Germline lookup yields CDR1 MDHEN and CDR2 SYDVKM. The CDR3 covers 14 residues. CDR3 DNA: TGTGCCAGCAGTTCCCCGGACCTCACAGATACGCAGTATTTT. Its protein is CASSSPDLTDTQYF.

The J gene is TRBJ2-1, the V gene TRBV5-1; 8 bases map to TRBD2. Germline V lookup: CDR1 SGHRS, CDR2 YFSETQ. The CDR3 has 16 residues. V dropped 0 bases and J dropped 4; count of bases not matched to a gene: 6. Here the CDR3 DNA reads TGCGCCAGCAGCTTGGGAGCGGGGGCCTTTTACAATGAGCAGTTCTTC. Translated: CASSLGAGAFYNEQFF.

There are a few counts of this clonotype. The V and J genes are TRBV11-2 and TRBJ2-3; D might be TRBD1 or TRBD2, each matching 6 bases. Germline CDR1 is SGHAT and CDR2 is FQNNGV. V was cut by 10 bases and J by 3 bases, with 17 bases left in between. This CDR3 region has 14 residues. This CDR3 is CATWGARSTDTQYF. CDR3 DNA sequence: TGTGCCACCTGGGGGGCGCGCTCGACAGATACGCAGTATTTT. The entire variable domain, with the rest obtained from reference TRBV11-2 and TRBJ2-3, is as follows: EAGVAQSPRYKIIEKRQSVAFWCNPISGHATLYWYQQILGQGPKLLIQFQNNGVVDDSQLPKDRFSAERLKGVDSTLKIQPAKLEDSAVYLCATWGARSTDTQYFGPGTRLTVL.

The DNA of the CDR3 is TGCAGTGCTGGCGGGGGCAGGGGGCGCAGCACAGATACGCAGTATTTT. Residues: CSAGGGRGRSTDTQYF. This chain links TRBV20-1 with TRBJ2-3; possibly TRBD1 for D (8 bases). Per germline, CDR1 DFQATT and CDR2 SNEGSKA (reference sequence). The CDR3 runs to 16 residues. V was trimmed by 5 bases and J by 0 bases, leaving 18 bases between them.